This entry concerns a single TCR beta chain. The CDR3 length is 19 residues. Trimming took 0 bases from V and 6 from J; bases not matched to a gene: 15. From germline, CDR1 is KGHDR and CDR2 SFDVKD. The data derive from a study of blood T cells in healthy people across ages. Alongside a J-beta primer mix, a sample-barcoded 5' primer served in a second PCR lasting roughly 7 to 12 cycles. TCRdb recomputed calls from the 5' RACE reads with MiXCR, one row per CDR3 protein. The sample lists hundreds of thousands of distinct CDR3 sequences, 44% seen once, with 15% to 25% in the top ten. The chain employs TRBV24-1 and TRBJ2-1, with 8 bases fitting TRBD2. Sequencing used blood. The receptor's source is a man aged 60 to 69 in good health. CDR3 in amino acids: CATSDLGAREGGPSNEQFF. The CDR3 DNA reads as TGTGCCACCAGTGATTTGGGGGCTCGGGAGGGGGGGCCGTCCAATGAGCAGTTCTTC.